This TCR beta chain was sequenced during a study of blood T cell repertoires in COVID-19. Data came from immunoSEQ multiplex PCR; TCRdb stores just in-frame clones and leaves some out. The repertoire holds 60,000 to 75,000 clones, about 86% seen once, with approximately 17% in the top ten. The CDR3 consists of 13 residues. Deletions cut 5 bases from V and 4 bases from J, with 11 bases between. The germline V gene encodes CDR1 SGHTA and CDR2 FQGTGA. The chain couples TRBV7-3 to TRBJ1-2, with D possibly matching TRBD1 (5 bases). This clonotype was sampled from a woman older than 75 with active COVID-19. The specimen was peripheral blood. CDR3 residues: CASSQRQGYGYTF. CDR3 coding DNA: TGTGCCAGCAGCCAACGTCAGGGCTATGGCTACACCTTC.